A single sample gave rise to the 27 T cell receptor beta chains below, sequenced in a study of naive CD8 T cells in extremely preterm neonates. Clones were read by immunoSEQ multiplex PCR, and TCRdb kept only the in-frame ones, dropping some. The sample shows approximately 4,600 clones, approximately 97% of them seen only once. Cord blood came from elective full-term cesareans at roughly 35-41 weeks without labor or membrane rupture. The sequenced sample consisted of naive CD8+ T cells from cord blood. The receptor set was obtained from a newborn in good health.

This clone was seen a handful of times. The chain joins TRBV19 to TRBJ2-3, with 12 nucleotides matching TRBD2. Germline loops: CDR1 LNHDA, CDR2 SQIVND (reference sequence). V was clipped by 7 bases and J by 4 bases; unmatched bases: 3. This CDR3 is built from 14 residues. The CDR3 DNA reads as TGTGCCAGTAATCTAGCGGGAGGGCCAGATACGCAGTATTTT. Translated, it gives CASNLAGGPDTQYF.

This clone was observed once. The V call is TRBV6-5, the J call TRBJ2-7, with 12 bases identical to TRBD1. Losses at the gene ends were 6 bases for V and 7 bases for J; bases not matched to a gene: 10. This CDR3 region has 15 residues. Germline CDR1 MNHEY, CDR2 SVGAGI. CDR3 DNA sequence: TGTGCCAGCAGGACTACGGGACAGGGGGCCAAAGAGCAGTACTTC. Protein product: CASRTTGQGAKEQYF.

The chain carries TRBV4-1 and TRBJ2-7, with a possible D match to TRBD1 (6 bases). The CDR3 length is 12 residues. The germline V and J ends were trimmed by 6 bases and 5 bases, with 11 bases remaining between them. Per the germline V gene, CDR1 is MGHRA and CDR2 is YSYEKL. The DNA for the CDR3 is TGCGCCAGCAGTTCAGGGGCCCACGAGCAGTACTTC. Its translation is CASSSGAHEQYF.

The genes are TRBV7-3 and TRBJ2-3; 8 bases map to TRBD2. The CDR3 totals 14 residues. Germline assignment: CDR1 SGHTA and CDR2 FQGTGA. The trim removed 4 bases at V and 4 bases at J, leaving 4 bases unmatched. CDR3 residues: CASSSGLGADTQYF. The CDR3 DNA sequence: TGTGCCAGCAGCTCGGGACTAGGTGCAGATACGCAGTATTTT.

The chain carries TRBV18 and TRBJ2-1; TRBD2 matches at 15 bases. The germline V gene has CDR1 KGHSH and CDR2 LQKENI. The V and J ends lost 3 bases and 12 bases, in that order; junction bases with no gene match: 6. The CDR3 loop spans 15 amino acids. The CDR3 coding sequence is TGTGCCAGCTCACCTCGGACTAGCGGGGGGGACGGGCAGTTCTTC. As protein: CASSPRTSGGDGQFF.

J is TRBJ2-7 and V is TRBV9, with 9 nucleotides matching TRBD2. With V trimmed by 3 bases and J by 5 bases, 6 bases remained unmatched. This CDR3 spans 14 amino acids. CDR1 and CDR2 (germline): SGDLS, YYNGEE. The CDR3 sequence is CASSAGTSRDEQYF. The DNA for the CDR3 is TGTGCCAGCAGCGCTGGGACTAGCCGCGACGAGCAGTACTTC.

The chain couples TRBV5-5 to TRBJ2-7; D not certain. The CDR3 contains 12 residues. The germline V gene encodes CDR1 SGHKS and CDR2 YYEKEE (reference sequence). Trimming stripped 0 bases from V and 2 bases from J, with 3 bases between. CDR3 sequence: CASSLGAYEQYF. The CDR3 DNA follows: TGTGCCAGCAGCTTGGGAGCCTACGAGCAGTACTTC.

This chain links TRBV9 with TRBJ2-7; possible D gene TRBD2, 6 bases. This CDR3 contains 14 residues. Germline V gene data show CDR1 as SGDLS and CDR2 as YYNGEE. V was trimmed by 0 bases and J by 5 bases, leaving 12 bases between them. CDR3 DNA: TGTGCCAGCAGCGTAGCCGGAATAGCGGACGAGCAGTACTTC. Translated: CASSVAGIADEQYF.

V usage is TRBV27 and J usage is TRBJ2-7, with D maybe TRBD2 (6 bases). Germline CDR1 is MNHEY and CDR2 is SMNVEV (reference sequence). The ends were cut back, 3 bases at V and 3 bases at J, with 9 bases in the middle. The CDR3 has 13 residues. CDR3 nucleotide sequence: TGTGCCAGCAGTTTCGGCGGGAACTACGAGCAGTACTTC. Translation: CASSFGGNYEQYF.

V gene TRBV5-1 combines with J gene TRBJ2-4; D may be TRBD2 (5 bases). Germline assignment: CDR1 SGHRS and CDR2 YFSETQ. Trimming cost V 0 bases and J 5 bases, with 12 bases left between them. The CDR3 is 15 amino acids. CDR3 nucleotide sequence: TGCGCCAGCAGCTTGGTTAGCGCGCCTGAAAACATTCAGTACTTC. It yields the protein CASSLVSAPENIQYF.

This chain links TRBV4-1 with TRBJ1-5; D is possibly TRBD1 (6 bases). CDR3 length equals 16 residues. V lost 0 bases and J 4 bases, leaving 13 bases between the germline ends. The germline V gene has CDR1 MGHRA and CDR2 YSYEKL. CDR3: CASSQDGRGGNQPQHF. DNA of the CDR3: TGCGCCAGCAGCCAAGACGGGAGGGGGGGTAATCAGCCCCAGCATTTT.

The V gene is TRBV2, the J gene TRBJ1-2, with 9 bases lining up with TRBD1. With V trimmed by 11 bases and J by 0 bases, 16 bases remained unmatched. The CDR3 is made up of 17 amino acids. Per germline, CDR1 SNHLY and CDR2 FYNNEI. CDR3 DNA sequence: TGTGCCGGTCTATACCTCGGACAGGGGACCGCTAACTATGGCTACACCTTC. Translated: CAGLYLGQGTANYGYTF.

The V and J genes are TRBV15 and TRBJ2-1; D is unresolved. The CDR3 consists of 12 residues. CDR1 and CDR2 (germline): LNHNV, YYDKDF (reference sequence). Trimming cost V 3 bases and J 5 bases, with 5 bases left between them. The CDR3 DNA reads as TGTGCCACCAGCAGCCTTAACAATGAGCAGTTCTTC. The encoded protein is CATSSLNNEQFF. Full variable domain (outside the CDR3, taken from reference TRBV15 and TRBJ2-1): DAMVIQNPRYQVTQFGKPVTLSCSQTLNHNVMYWYQQKSSQAPKLLFHYYDKDFNNEADTPDNFQSRRPNTSFCFLDIRSPGLGDTAMYLCATSSLNNEQFFGPGTRLTVL.

This chain connects TRBV7-2 to TRBJ2-5; possible D gene TRBD2, 5 bases. Germline V gene sequence: CDR1 SGHTA, CDR2 FQGNSA. The CDR3 loop spans 16 amino acids. Trimming left V 5 bases short and J 0 bases short, with 16 bases between. The CDR3 bases are TGTGCCAGCAGCCCCGCTAGCATTTGGTACCAAGAGACCCAGTACTTC. It translates to CASSPASIWYQETQYF.

This chain connects TRBV2 to TRBJ2-1; 10 positions agree with TRBD2. V dropped 4 bases and J dropped 2; count of bases not matched to a gene: 8. The CDR3 covers 17 residues. The germline CDR1 and CDR2 sequences are SNHLY and FYNNEI. The CDR3 region is CASSGPPSGGTYNEQFF. The CDR3 nucleotides read TGTGCCAGCAGTGGCCCCCCTAGCGGGGGCACCTACAATGAGCAGTTCTTC.

The genes are TRBV6-5 and TRBJ1-4; maybe TRBD1 (6 bases). The V end was cut by 2 bases, the J end by 8 bases, with 12 bases between. Germline values: CDR1 MNHEY, CDR2 SVGAGI. CDR3 length: 14 amino acids. The CDR3 sequence: CASSYRGHREKLFF. CDR3 in DNA: TGTGCCAGCAGTTACCGGGGACATCGAGAAAAACTGTTTTTT.

The chain recombines TRBV19 with TRBJ2-7; a possible D gene is TRBD1 (6 bases). There are 14 residues in the CDR3. CDR1 is LNHDA, CDR2 SQIVND, per germline (reference sequence). Trimming removed 1 base from V and 4 bases from J, with 11 bases in between. The CDR3 nucleotides read TGTGCCAGTAGTATAGGAGGGACAAAATACGAGCAGTACTTC. It encodes CASSIGGTKYEQYF. Filled out from reference TRBV19 and TRBJ2-7, the complete variable domain reads DGGITQSPKYLFRKEGQNVTLSCEQNLNHDAMYWYRQDPGQGLRLIYYSQIVNDFQKGDIAEGYSVSREKKESFPLTVTSAQKNPTAFYLCASSIGGTKYEQYFGPGTRLTVT.

The rearrangement uses TRBV30 and TRBJ2-5, with 9 bases identical to TRBD1. CDR1 GTSNPN and CDR2 SVGIG come from the germline V gene (reference sequence). Trimming cost V 4 bases and J 3 bases; bases outside gene matches: 6. The CDR3 has 14 residues. CDR3 amino acids: CAWTWTGAKETQYF. Here the CDR3 DNA reads TGTGCCTGGACCTGGACAGGGGCGAAAGAGACCCAGTACTTC.

The genes are TRBV9 and TRBJ2-2; D is possibly TRBD1 (6 bases). This CDR3 is 15 amino acids long. The germline gives CDR1 SGDLS, CDR2 YYNGEE. V dropped 4 bases and J dropped 0 bases, with 10 bases sitting between them. CDR3 residues: CASSYWTANTGELFF. CDR3 DNA sequence: TGTGCCAGCAGCTACTGGACAGCGAACACCGGGGAGCTGTTTTTT.

This clone was recorded once. The CDR3 DNA follows: TGTGCCAGCAGCCCGAGACAGAGTAACACCTACGAGCAGTACTTC. Translation: CASSPRQSNTYEQYF. The rearrangement joins TRBV9 to TRBJ2-7; a weak D match, TRBD1 (5 bases). The CDR3 has 15 amino acids. The germline gives CDR1 SGDLS, CDR2 YYNGEE. The V and J ends lost 4 bases and 2 bases respectively, with 16 bases between them.

The rearrangement uses TRBV6-1 and TRBJ2-7; D is perhaps TRBD1 (6 bases). The CDR3 sequence is 14 residues long. V dropped 0 bases and J dropped 4 bases, with 10 bases sitting between them. From germline, CDR1 is MNHNS and CDR2 SASEGT. The chain's CDR3 is CASSEAQGFYEQYF. The CDR3 DNA follows: TGTGCCAGCAGTGAAGCGCAGGGGTTTTACGAGCAGTACTTC.

A remark on this clone: Other DNA sequences in this specimen translate into the identical CDR3. The chain combines TRBV9 with TRBJ1-2, with D tentatively TRBD1 (6 bases). CDR1 is SGDLS and CDR2 is YYNGEE in the germline V gene. Trimming cost V 2 bases and J 2 bases, with 7 bases left between them. CDR3 length: 13 amino acids. CDR3 coding DNA: TGTGCCAGCAGCGTGGGACAAAACTATGGCTACACCTTC. It encodes CASSVGQNYGYTF.

This rearrangement joins TRBV5-1 to TRBJ2-1, with 8 bases fitting TRBD1. Trimming cost V 4 bases and J 9 bases; bases outside gene matches: 3. This CDR3 is 12 amino acids long. Germline CDR1 is SGHRS and CDR2 is YFSETQ. DNA of the CDR3: TGCGCCAGCAGCCCTACAGGGGGTGAGCAGTTCTTC. The encoded protein is CASSPTGGEQFF.

The CDR3 DNA reads as TGTGCCAGCAGCTCCATCGCTAGCACCCCAAGAGAAGATACGCAGTATTTT. This sequence encodes CASSSIASTPREDTQYF. This chain connects TRBV7-9 to TRBJ2-3; possible D gene TRBD2, 5 bases. Germline V gene lookup returns CDR1 SEHNR and CDR2 FQNEAQ (reference sequence). The CDR3 runs 17 residues. Between the trimmed V and J ends, which lost 4 bases and 5 bases, there was a span of 22 bases.

This clone was detected once. The chain uses TRBV6-5 and TRBJ1-5; TRBD1 matches 7 bases. Per the germline V gene, CDR1 is MNHEY and CDR2 is SVGAGI. This CDR3 spans 14 amino acids. The J segment lost 5 bases and the V segment lost 2 bases, leaving 3 bases of the junction unmatched. In DNA form, the CDR3 reads TGTGCCAGCAGTTACGTCAGGGGGGATCAGCCCCAGCATTTT. Its translation: CASSYVRGDQPQHF.

This chain joins TRBV10-3 and TRBJ1-1; D perhaps matches TRBD1 (5 bases). V lost 2 bases to trimming and J lost 5 bases, with 12 bases between them. Germline assignment: CDR1 ENHRY and CDR2 SYGVKD. The CDR3 contains 14 residues. In DNA form, the CDR3 reads TGTGCCATCAGTGAGCCAAGGGGTCTAACTGAAGCTTTCTTT. Translated: CAISEPRGLTEAFF.

This chain joins TRBV7-9 and TRBJ2-1; D is possibly TRBD2 (5 bases). V lost 1 base and J 2 bases, leaving 15 bases between the germline ends. The CDR3 has 17 residues. Germline loops: CDR1 SEHNR, CDR2 FQNEAQ (reference sequence). CDR3 residues: CASSLGTGSSPYNEQFF. The CDR3 bases are TGTGCCAGCAGCTTAGGGACTGGCTCAAGCCCCTACAATGAGCAGTTCTTC.